This paragraph covers one T cell receptor (beta chain) sequence. Its antigen has not been determined. No much larger clonotype is one base removed from it; base qualities were not supplied. This sample was taken from a study of CD8 T cells in Susac syndrome (dated by TCRdb to between 2018 and 2021). Broadly, across the study: Repertoire sequencing was used to test whether CD8+ T cell activation and differentiation in Susac syndrome was antigen driven. CD8+ T cell repertoire clonality was compared between more than ten healthy donors, around 14 Susac syndrome patients and 15 multiple sclerosis patients.

The CDR1 and CDR2 encoded by the germline V gene are KGHDR and SFDVKD. Its CDR3 holds 13 amino acids, cysteine through phenylalanine. The only DNA kept is the CDR3, 39 bases in frame from the first base. Cut back by 4 bases and 6 bases, the V and J ends lie 9 bases apart. High-throughput TCR beta sequencing profiled peripheral blood CD8+ and CD4+ T cells from healthy donors, Susac syndrome patients and multiple sclerosis patients. Multiple sclerosis controls were treatment-naive patients with stable or active relapsing-remitting disease fulfilling revised McDonald criteria. CD8+ TEMRA cells were enriched by FACS, while bulk CD8+ and CD4+ T cells were purified by magnetic negative isolation. Blood was drawn into EDTA tubes, processed within 24 hours, and PBMCs were isolated by density gradient centrifugation. PBMCs intended for TCR sequencing were cryopreserved in liquid nitrogen and thawed later in a water bath at 37 degrees C. Purity of sorted or isolated CD4+, CD8+ and CD8+ TEMRA cells was at least 90%.

Overall study outcomes, separate from this receptor: The number of individuals in the TCR sequencing and HLA analysis was acknowledged as relatively small.

RNA was extracted using the RNeasy kit, and roughly 0.5 to 1 microgram was reverse transcribed with random hexamers. TCR beta CDR3 regions were amplified with the immunoSEQ multiplex PCR assay covering 54 Vbeta and 13 Jbeta segments. PCR amplification bias was corrected using a synthetic template baseline for primer optimization and computational correction. The authors' analysis ran thus. Reads were annotated to V, D and J genes per IMGT and analyzed with immunoSEQ Analyzer, keeping only productive sequences. Clonality was calculated as one minus the Shannon entropy normalized by log2 of the number of productive unique sequences. For each patient and control, public and private clones were evaluated within the 100 most prevalent clones. Susac-specific clones were defined as absent from healthy and MS cohorts, 800 to 1,200 published viral clones and other ImmuneACCESS disease sequences. The public reads were reprocessed in TCRdb via fastp at Q25 and MiXCR, keeping in-frame beta chains. Identical CDR3 protein sequences are pooled into one entry, listed with their most common genes and DNA. Clone size and V and J calls follow TCRdb, not the original study. Within this sample are about 290,000 distinct CDR3 sequences, with roughly 85% of them counted one time only. The ten largest clones capture around 0.22% of the sample.

This receptor was identified in a human donor with multiple sclerosis. Sequenced: CD8+ T cells from PBMCs. The sequence joins TRBV24-1 to TRBJ1-5; TRBD1 might be the D gene, on 5 matching bases. CDR3 sequence: CATSDRDSQPQHF. In nucleotides, the sequence is TGTGCCACCAGTGACCGTGACAGTCAGCCCCAGCATTTT.